Sequencing of this TCR beta chain was carried out in a study of human thymus T cells. Libraries were prepared by immunoSEQ multiplex PCR; TCRdb keeps only in-frame clonotypes and omits some of them. Among approximately 46,000 clones, just under 95% were seen once, and the ten largest hold roughly 0.16%. The sequenced sample was blood. The receptor was isolated from a girl under two years old with a congenital heart defect but otherwise immunologically healthy.

DNA for the CDR3: TGTGCCATCACCAACGGACAGGGGGATGAGCAGTTCTTC. Protein product: CAITNGQGDEQFF. This chain uses TRBV10-3 with TRBJ2-1; 10 positions match TRBD1. CDR1 and CDR2 from the germline V gene are ENHRY and SYGVKD. The CDR3 runs to 13 residues. With V trimmed by 7 bases and J by 8 bases, 5 bases remained unmatched.